One and the same sample provided the 23 T cell receptor beta chains below, sequenced in a study of blood T cell repertoires in COVID-19. This table comes from immunoSEQ multiplex PCR, and its TCRdb copy is limited to in-frame clones, with some not included. This sample has more than 80,000 clones; more than 70% occur once, and the top ten carry 8%. Sequenced: peripheral blood. These receptors all stem from a man aged 45 to 65 with active COVID-19.

The rearrangement links TRBV15 to TRBJ1-5; weak D call: TRBD1 (5 bases). The CDR3 contains 16 residues. The germline V gene encodes CDR1 LNHNV and CDR2 YYDKDF (reference sequence). V lost 5 bases, J lost 2 bases, and 16 bases lay in between. The CDR3, as DNA: TGTGCCACCAGCCACCTCCGGGGGTCCGGCAATCAGCCCCAGCATTTT. This sequence encodes CATSHLRGSGNQPQHF.

This rearrangement joins TRBV27 to TRBJ2-7; a possible D gene is TRBD1 (6 bases). The CDR3 is made up of 14 amino acids. Per the germline V gene, CDR1 is MNHEY and CDR2 is SMNVEV (reference sequence). With 7 bases removed from V and 2 bases from J, the gap between germline ends came to 15 bases. The CDR3 DNA sequence: TGTGCCAGCACCCCAAGTGGACAGACCTACGAGCAGTACTTC. Translating gives CASTPSGQTYEQYF.

The chain links TRBV6-2 or TRBV6-3 to TRBJ1-2; D ambiguous. The germline V gene has CDR1 MNHEY and CDR2 SVGEGT. The V and J ends lost 1 base and 1 base respectively, with 4 bases between them. CDR3 length: 13 amino acids. The CDR3 nucleotides read TGTGCCAGCAGTTACTTCCATAACTATGGCTACACCTTC. Amino acids: CASSYFHNYGYTF.

J is TRBJ2-1 and V is TRBV2, with TRBD2 identical over 7 bases. V dropped 3 bases and J dropped 2; count of bases not matched to a gene: 10. This CDR3 is built from 17 residues. Germline V gene data show CDR1 as SNHLY and CDR2 as FYNNEI. The CDR3 protein is CASSERMLAETYNEQFF. The CDR3 nucleotides read TGTGCCAGCAGTGAGAGGATGCTAGCGGAAACCTACAATGAGCAGTTCTTC.

This clone has more than one count but fewer than ten. The chain joins TRBV9 to TRBJ1-2, with D perhaps matching TRBD1 (5 bases). This CDR3 contains 12 residues. V lost 2 bases and J 7 bases, leaving 9 bases between the germline ends. The germline gives CDR1 SGDLS, CDR2 YYNGEE. The CDR3 region is CASSVGGTGYTF. Here the CDR3 DNA reads TGTGCCAGCAGCGTTGGAGGGACTGGCTACACCTTC.

This chain joins TRBV5-1 and TRBJ2-3, with 10 bases matching TRBD1. Germline CDR1 SGHRS, CDR2 YFSETQ. V trimming: 2 bases; J trimming: 9 bases; junction bases outside the gene matches: 6. The CDR3 consists of 14 residues. The CDR3 spells CASSLGQGEGTQYF. The DNA of the CDR3 is TGCGCCAGCAGCTTAGGACAGGGGGAGGGCACGCAGTATTTT.

There are a few counts of this clone. Relative to the germline gene, one junction end is altered; a read error may explain this. The chain is built from TRBV2 and TRBJ2-4, with TRBD2 matching 11 bases. From germline, CDR1 is SNHLY and CDR2 FYNNEI. The CDR3 has 13 residues. The CDR3 here is CASTDLTSGRGHF. The CDR3 DNA reads as TGTGCCAGCACCGACCTTACTAGCGGGAGAGGGCACTTC.

The rearrangement uses TRBV9 and TRBJ2-2, with TRBD1 as a possible D gene (7 bases). The length of the CDR3 is 16 residues. The germline V and J ends were trimmed by 3 bases and 4 bases, with 16 bases remaining between them. Germline V gene sequence: CDR1 SGDLS, CDR2 YYNGEE. CDR3 loop: CASSGDWQGVTGELFF. CDR3 DNA: TGTGCCAGCAGCGGGGACTGGCAGGGGGTCACCGGGGAGCTGTTTTTT.

The V call is TRBV30, the J call TRBJ2-1; no definite D call. The germline CDR1 and CDR2 sequences are GTSNPN and SVGIG (reference sequence). The CDR3 totals 13 residues. Trimming left V 2 bases short and J 0 bases short, with 5 bases between. CDR3 in amino acids: CAWSYFSYNEQFF. The DNA for the CDR3 is TGTGCCTGGAGTTACTTCTCCTACAATGAGCAGTTCTTC.

The chain carries TRBV28 and TRBJ1-1; D is ambiguous. V shed 3 bases and J shed 4 bases, with 9 bases lying between them. In germline, CDR1 is MDHEN, CDR2 SYDVKM. This CDR3 region has 13 residues. CDR3 sequence (DNA): TGTGCCAGCAGTTTGGGAGGTTCCACTGAAGCTTTCTTT. It codes for CASSLGGSTEAFF.

The sample holds one count of this clone. The chain links TRBV19 to TRBJ2-1, with TRBD2 matching 11 bases. The germline CDR1 and CDR2 sequences are LNHDA and SQIVND (reference sequence). J gave up 6 bases and V 5 bases, and 6 bases lay outside the gene matches. This CDR3 is built from 15 residues. CDR3 in DNA: TGTGCCAGTAGTTGGCGACTAGCGGGACCCAATGAGCAGTTCTTC. Translating it yields CASSWRLAGPNEQFF.

The CDR3 region is CASSFPESGQRGYTF. The CDR3 region has the DNA TGTGCCAGCAGCTTTCCGGAAAGCGGACAGCGGGGCTACACCTTC. The rearrangement uses TRBV7-9 and TRBJ1-2; D may be TRBD1 (6 bases). There are 15 residues in the CDR3. V was pared by 3 bases and J by 8 bases, with 19 bases between. The germline CDR1 and CDR2 sequences are SEHNR and FQNEAQ (reference sequence).

CDR3: CASSPGLGEDTQYF. The CDR3 DNA is TGTGCCAGCAGCCCTGGACTAGGCGAAGATACGCAGTATTTT. The V gene is TRBV5-6, the J gene TRBJ2-3; 7 bases are a match to TRBD2. V gave up 4 bases and J gave up 5 bases; unmatched junction bases: 7. Germline loops: CDR1 SGHDT, CDR2 YYEEEE. The CDR3 is 14 amino acids.

V and J are TRBV19 and TRBJ1-5; the D gene is possibly TRBD1 (5 bases). CDR3 length: 14 amino acids. The V and J ends lost 5 bases and 0 bases respectively, with 8 bases between them. CDR1 is LNHDA and CDR2 is SQIVND in the germline V gene (reference sequence). In DNA form, the CDR3 reads TGTGCCAGTAGTTCTGACAGTAGCAATCAGCCCCAGCATTTT. Amino acid sequence: CASSSDSSNQPQHF. The whole variable domain, filled in from reference TRBV19 and TRBJ1-5, reads DGGITQSPKYLFRKEGQNVTLSCEQNLNHDAMYWYRQDPGQGLRLIYYSQIVNDFQKGDIAEGYSVSREKKESFPLTVTSAQKNPTAFYLCASSSDSSNQPQHFGDGTRLSIL.

This sequence joins TRBV6-2 or TRBV6-3 and TRBJ2-5; 7 bases fit TRBD2. Germline V gives CDR1 MNHEY, CDR2 SVGEGT. The CDR3 has 13 amino acids. After removal of 6 bases from V and 1 base from J, the junction contained 2 bases not matched to a gene. The CDR3 coding sequence is TGTGCCAGCAGACCTAGCGGCCAAGAGACCCAGTACTTC. It yields the protein CASRPSGQETQYF.

The chain employs TRBV5-4 and TRBJ2-1; 14 positions match TRBD2. CDR1 SGHNT and CDR2 YYREEE come from the germline V gene (reference sequence). The CDR3 is made up of 17 amino acids. V trimming: 0 bases; J trimming: 7 bases; junction bases outside the gene matches: 6. This CDR3 is CASSLGLAGGPGNEQFF. In DNA, the CDR3 is TGTGCCAGCAGCTTGGGACTAGCGGGAGGGCCTGGGAATGAGCAGTTCTTC.

The CDR3 DNA sequence: TGTGCCAGCAGTGAGCTAGCGGGGGGGCGCGCCAAAAACATTCAGTACTTC. Its protein product is CASSELAGGRAKNIQYF. The rearrangement links TRBV2 to TRBJ2-4, with TRBD2 identical over 12 bases. The CDR3 spans 17 residues. Germline assignment: CDR1 SNHLY and CDR2 FYNNEI. Unmatched junction bases numbered 4, after V lost 3 bases and J lost 1 base.

The rearrangement links TRBV12-3 or TRBV12-4 to TRBJ1-1, with a possible D match to TRBD1 (5 bases). The V and J ends lost 3 bases and 4 bases respectively, with 9 bases between them. The CDR3 totals 13 residues. The CDR3 reads CASSFRGSTEAFF. In nucleotides, the CDR3 is TGTGCCAGCAGTTTTAGGGGAAGCACTGAAGCTTTCTTT.

This chain links TRBV3-1 (or the pseudogene TRBV3-2) with TRBJ2-7; D might be TRBD1 (6 bases). The V end was cut by 4 bases, the J end by 6 bases, with 19 bases between. The germline V gene has CDR1 LGHDT and CDR2 YNNKEL (reference sequence). The CDR3 sequence is 15 residues long. This chain's CDR3 is CASSRGPSQGREQYF. CDR3 DNA: TGTGCCAGCAGCCGGGGGCCCTCTCAAGGTCGCGAGCAGTACTTC.

This clone was seen only once. The CDR3 region has the DNA TGCGCCAGCAGCTTGGGGGACAGGGTAGATCAAGAGACCCAGTACTTC. Its protein is CASSLGDRVDQETQYF. This sequence joins TRBV5-1 and TRBJ2-5; 9 positions match TRBD1. Trimming cost V 0 bases and J 2 bases; bases outside gene matches: 5. CDR1 and CDR2 from the germline V gene are SGHRS and YFSETQ. The CDR3 has 16 amino acids.

The J gene is TRBJ1-4, the V gene TRBV15, with 10 bases matching TRBD1. Per germline, CDR1 LNHNV and CDR2 YYDKDF (reference sequence). CDR3 length: 16 residues. The J segment lost 4 bases and the V segment lost 1 base, leaving 3 bases of the junction unmatched. The CDR3 nucleotides are TGTGCCACCAGCAGAGGGGACAGGGGTTTTAATGAAAAACTGTTTTTT. This gives the protein CATSRGDRGFNEKLFF. Combining the CDR3 with reference TRBV15 and TRBJ1-4 gives the whole variable domain DAMVIQNPRYQVTQFGKPVTLSCSQTLNHNVMYWYQQKSSQAPKLLFHYYDKDFNNEADTPDNFQSRRPNTSFCFLDIRSPGLGDTAMYLCATSRGDRGFNEKLFFGSGTQLSVL.

The chain combines TRBV19 with TRBJ2-7, with 9 bases that match TRBD1. CDR3 length: 14 residues. Germline trimming cut 2 bases from V and 5 bases from J; bases unmatched to any gene: 4. Looked up from germline, CDR1 is LNHDA and CDR2 is SQIVND (reference sequence). CDR3 DNA: TGTGCCAGTAGTATAACAGGGGGCTTAGACGAGCAGTACTTC. This encodes CASSITGGLDEQYF.

The chain uses TRBV9 and TRBJ2-2, with TRBD2 matching 11 bases. The germline V gene has CDR1 SGDLS and CDR2 YYNGEE. The CDR3 extends over 17 amino acids. The V segment lost 5 bases and the J segment 0 bases; nucleotides outside the gene matches: 6. The CDR3: CASRGGLAEPNTGELFF. DNA for the CDR3: TGTGCCAGCAGGGGGGGACTAGCGGAACCGAACACCGGGGAGCTGTTTTTT.